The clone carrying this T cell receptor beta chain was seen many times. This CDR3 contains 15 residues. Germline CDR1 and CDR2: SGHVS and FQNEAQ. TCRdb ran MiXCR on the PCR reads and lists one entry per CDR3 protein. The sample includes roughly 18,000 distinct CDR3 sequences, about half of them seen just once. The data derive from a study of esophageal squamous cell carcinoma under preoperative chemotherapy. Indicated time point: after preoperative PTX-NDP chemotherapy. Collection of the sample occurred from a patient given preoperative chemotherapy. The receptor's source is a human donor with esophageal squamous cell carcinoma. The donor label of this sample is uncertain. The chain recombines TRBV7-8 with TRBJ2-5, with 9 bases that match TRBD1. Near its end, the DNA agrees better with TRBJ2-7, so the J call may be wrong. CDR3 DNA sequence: TGTGCCAGCAGAGACCCCGGGACAGGGAACCACGAGCAGTACTTC. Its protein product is CASRDPGTGNHEQYF.